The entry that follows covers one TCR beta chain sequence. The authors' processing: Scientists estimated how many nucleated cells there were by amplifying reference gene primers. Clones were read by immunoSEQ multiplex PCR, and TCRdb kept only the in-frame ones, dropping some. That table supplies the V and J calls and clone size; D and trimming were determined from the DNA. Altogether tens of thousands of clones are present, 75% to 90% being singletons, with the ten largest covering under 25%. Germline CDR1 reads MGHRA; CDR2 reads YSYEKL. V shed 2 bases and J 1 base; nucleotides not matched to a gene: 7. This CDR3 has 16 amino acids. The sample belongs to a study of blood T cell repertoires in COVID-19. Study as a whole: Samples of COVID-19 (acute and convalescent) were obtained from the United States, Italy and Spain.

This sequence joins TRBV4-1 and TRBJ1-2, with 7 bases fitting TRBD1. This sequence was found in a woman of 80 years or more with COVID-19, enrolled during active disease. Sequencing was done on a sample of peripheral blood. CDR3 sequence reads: CASSQPRGGGNYGYTF. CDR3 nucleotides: TGCGCCAGCAGCCAACCTCGAGGGGGCGGTAACTATGGCTACACCTTC.